This T cell receptor (beta chain) was identified in a study of T cell repertoires in cytomegalovirus infection. Across the study: HLA-B-restricted CMV epitopes that are well studied were used alongside recently identified HLA-C-restricted ones. An indication of both CMV infection and matching HLA type came from public TCR beta signatures.

Study results and caveats: Using cumulative public TCR beta family frequency, the authors identified those who carried CMV together with the relevant HLA. HLA-C-restricted, CMV-specific TCR beta clonotypes were dominant ex vivo.

Notes on this clonotype: No antigen is known for it.

From the reads, TCRdb called clonotypes with MiXCR, one entry per CDR3 protein. This table has some 900,000 distinct CDR3 sequences, approximately 32% appearing once. The CDR3 contains 13 residues. The V and J ends lost 4 bases and 2 bases respectively, with 9 bases between them. CDR1 is MNHEY, CDR2 SMNVEV, per germline (reference sequence). This receptor was obtained from a human donor in good health (CMV status not recorded). Some clones in this sample may be carry-over from other donors' samples. The chain uses TRBV27 and TRBJ2-7; D gene ambiguous. The specimen comprised cultured CD8+ T cells from PBMCs, sampled from culture after CMV antigen stimulation. Written as DNA, the CDR3 is TGTGCCAGCAGTTCCTTCAATACCTACGAGCAGTACTTC. Its translation is CASSSFNTYEQYF.